The rows below give T cell receptor beta chains drawn from one sample of a study of blood T cells in healthy people across ages. TCRdb processed the 5' RACE reads anew with MiXCR; each CDR3 protein has one entry. The table has approximately 800,000 distinct CDR3 sequences, around 25% seen once. These data also formed part of another study, on T cells of mothers and their children.

The sample was blood. All receptors come from a boy younger than 18 in good health. The CDR3 runs from the conserved cysteine through the conserved F or W. The order of the fields is V gene, J gene, CDR3 protein.

V: TRBV4-1
J: TRBJ2-7
CDR3: CASSQEYRGWDEQYF

V: TRBV28
J: TRBJ1-2
CDR3: CASRHRPGFGYTF

V: TRBV6-1
J: TRBJ2-7
CDR3: CASRGLAGVSSSYEQYF

V: TRBV7-8
J: TRBJ2-4
CDR3: CASSSRTSGRNIQYF

V: TRBV7-2
J: TRBJ2-3
CDR3: CASSLAWGPPDTQYF

V: TRBV12-3/TRBV12-4
J: TRBJ2-5
CDR3: CASSGPFAETQYF

V: TRBV7-9
J: TRBJ1-2
CDR3: CASSLALGGHGYTF

V: TRBV25-1
J: TRBJ2-5
CDR3: CASSAGGALRVF

V: TRBV12-3/TRBV12-4
J: TRBJ2-5
CDR3: CASSRLAGYRETQYF

V: TRBV12-3/TRBV12-4
J: TRBJ1-5
CDR3: CASSLSFGSNQPQHF

V: TRBV6-1
J: TRBJ1-4
CDR3: CASVRQGGGEKLFF

V: TRBV20-1
J: TRBJ2-3
CDR3: CSAPGQGDTDTQYF

V: TRBV6-5
J: TRBJ2-6
CDR3: CASRAHGANVLTF

V: TRBV5-1
J: TRBJ1-1
CDR3: CASSSTGLNTEAFF

V: TRBV7-3
J: TRBJ1-1
CDR3: CASSWTSPSGQVRRAEAFF

V: TRBV30
J: .
CDR3: CAWDHPKTQYF

V: TRBV11-1
J: TRBJ2-7
CDR3: CASSLAQFSYEQYF

V: TRBV4-3
J: TRBJ1-2
CDR3: CASSQTGAGSYGYTF

V: TRBV5-1
J: TRBJ1-4
CDR3: CASTLWAQTQKLFF

V: TRBV20-1
J: TRBJ2-1
CDR3: CSARDEGQLARSYNEQFF

V: TRBV28
J: TRBJ2-7
CDR3: CATKAAGWEGEQYF

V: TRBV29-1
J: TRBJ2-7
CDR3: CSVVPGGQFSYEQYF

V: TRBV27
J: TRBJ1-6
CDR3: CASSPRDYNSPLHF

V: TRBV20-1
J: TRBJ2-3
CDR3: CSARGRMVSTQYF

V: TRBV4-3
J: TRBJ1-5
CDR3: CASSQDLDSNQPQHF

V: TRBV3-1
J: TRBJ2-2
CDR3: CASSQPTVTGELFF

V: TRBV28
J: TRBJ2-5
CDR3: CASSFHPDRQETQYF

V: TRBV5-1
J: TRBJ2-1
CDR3: CASSWGTVNNEQFF

V: TRBV4-3
J: TRBJ1-2
CDR3: CASSQVLQLNYGYTF

V: TRBV3-1
J: TRBJ2-7
CDR3: CASSQGLLGEQYF